This T cell receptor beta chain was obtained from a study of blood T cell repertoires in COVID-19. Study details: Samples taken during acute and convalescent COVID-19 were collected in the United States, Italy and Spain. PBMCs, B-cell-depleted T cells, or T cells were the source of the cDNA or gDNA that made up the material.

Original handling: Using reference gene primer amplification, nucleated cell counts were estimated. Profiled with immunoSEQ multiplex PCR; TCRdb holds only in-frame clones, not every one. For V, J and clone size, that table is used; D and trimming come from the DNA. The sample holds about 170,000 clones, around four fifths seen once. CDR1 is MNHNS, CDR2 SASEGT, per germline. This CDR3 region has 15 residues. Trimming cost V 2 bases and J 7 bases; bases outside gene matches: 6. V gene TRBV6-1 combines with J gene TRBJ1-2; 11 nucleotides align to TRBD1. The sequence was collected from a woman aged 80 or over with acute or convalescent COVID-19. The sequencing sample was made of peripheral blood. The CDR3 loop is CASSETAGTGGGYTF. As DNA, the CDR3 is TGTGCCAGCAGTGAAACAGCCGGGACAGGGGGTGGCTACACCTTC.